This entry lists 26 T cell receptor beta chains sequenced from one sample in a study of OX40 agonist ivuxolimab in advanced cancers. Profiled with immunoSEQ multiplex PCR; TCRdb holds only in-frame clones, not every one. The sample includes some 77,000 clones, approximately 92% of them seen just once. The sample in question was CD4+ or CD8+ T cells sorted from blood, obtained in a trial of the OX40 agonist ivuxolimab. The receptor source for this set is an adult with an advanced solid tumor such as melanoma, head and neck, liver or kidney cancer.

Concerning this clone itself: Other DNA sequences within the sample encode an identical CDR3. The chain is built from TRBV30 and TRBJ2-7, with D perhaps matching TRBD2 (6 bases). Trimming took 0 bases from V and 4 from J, leaving 7 bases between them. The germline CDR1 and CDR2 sequences are GTSNPN and SVGIG (reference sequence). The CDR3 is 12 residues long. CDR3 in DNA: TGTGCCTGGAGTGTAAGCGGGTACGAGCAGTACTTC. It specifies CAWSVSGYEQYF.

The chain joins TRBV6-5 to TRBJ1-2, with 7 bases lining up with TRBD1. Germline-derived CDR1 and CDR2 are MNHEY and SVGAGI. The ends lost 6 bases at V and 5 bases at J; junction bases unmatched: 6. The CDR3 extends over 13 amino acids. This CDR3 reads CASRSDRDYGYTF. The CDR3 coding sequence is TGTGCCAGCAGATCAGACAGGGATTATGGCTACACCTTC.

The chain uses TRBV7-2 and TRBJ2-5; D is perhaps TRBD2 (6 bases). From germline, CDR1 is SGHTA and CDR2 FQGNSA. CDR3 length: 14 amino acids. V gave up 1 base and J gave up 6 bases, with 12 bases separating them. The CDR3 sequence: CASSLGLGGKTQYF. In nucleotides, the CDR3 is TGTGCCAGCAGCTTAGGTCTAGGCGGGAAGACCCAGTACTTC.

This clone is a singleton in its sample. The chain links TRBV4-1 to TRBJ2-7; the D gene is possibly TRBD2 (6 bases). CDR3 length equals 20 residues. Germline CDR1 reads MGHRA; CDR2 reads YSYEKL. V shed 2 bases and J shed 3 bases, with 29 bases lying between them. CDR3 loop: CASSQPPGGGGGPSYYEQYF. CDR3 nucleotide sequence: TGCGCCAGCAGCCAACCTCCAGGAGGTGGCGGAGGGCCGAGTTACTACGAGCAGTACTTC.

The chain carries TRBV6-1 and TRBJ2-3, with unresolved D. Germline CDR1 MNHNS, CDR2 SASEGT. The ends were cut back, 6 bases at V and 5 bases at J, with 12 bases in the middle. This CDR3 is 13 amino acids long. The CDR3 loop is CASSGTRRDTQYF. In nucleotides, the CDR3 is TGTGCCAGCAGCGGTACAAGGAGAGATACGCAGTATTTT.

The chain employs TRBV27 and TRBJ2-1; D is unclear. The CDR3 covers 13 residues. Germline loops: CDR1 MNHEY, CDR2 SMNVEV (reference sequence). The ends were cut back, 2 bases at V and 4 bases at J, with 6 bases in the middle. This chain's CDR3 is CASSLNQYNEQFF. CDR3 nucleotide sequence: TGTGCCAGCAGTTTAAATCAGTACAATGAGCAGTTCTTC.

A few counts support this clone. A junction boundary mismatches the germline segment, possibly from a read error. The chain couples TRBV2 to TRBJ1-5; the D gene is possibly TRBD1 (5 bases). This CDR3 is built from 13 residues. CDR1 and CDR2 from the germline V gene are SNHLY and FYNNEI. The CDR3 nucleotides read TGTGCCAGCCAAGGGACGGGCAACCAGCCCCAGCATTTT. This encodes CASQGTGNQPQHF.

This clone was counted a single time. The chain uses TRBV6-5 and TRBJ2-5; either TRBD1 or TRBD2 may fit D (5 bases each). The CDR3 loop spans 14 amino acids. CDR1 and CDR2 (germline): MNHEY, SVGAGI. The V and J ends lost 6 bases and 5 bases respectively, with 16 bases between them. CDR3 loop: CASRETGTVETQYF. DNA of the CDR3: TGTGCCAGCAGGGAGACGGGGACGGTGGAGACCCAGTACTTC.

In its sample, this clone was seen once. The V and J genes are TRBV11-2 and TRBJ2-1, with D hard to call. CDR3 length: 13 amino acids. Per the germline V gene, CDR1 is SGHAT and CDR2 is FQNNGV. V was shortened by 0 bases and J by 7 bases, with 7 bases between the two germline ends. For the CDR3, the DNA is TGTGCCAGCAGCTTAGATAGGGAAAATGAGCAGTTCTTC. It codes for CASSLDRENEQFF. Full variable domain (outside the CDR3, taken from reference TRBV11-2 and TRBJ2-1): EAGVAQSPRYKIIEKRQSVAFWCNPISGHATLYWYQQILGQGPKLLIQFQNNGVVDDSQLPKDRFSAERLKGVDSTLKIQPAKLEDSAVYLCASSLDRENEQFFGPGTRLTVL.

V usage is TRBV9 and J usage is TRBJ1-2; the D gene is possibly TRBD1 (6 bases). The CDR3 sequence is 15 residues long. The ends were cut back, 4 bases at V and 2 bases at J, with 15 bases in the middle. Germline values: CDR1 SGDLS, CDR2 YYNGEE. The CDR3 coding sequence is TGTGCCAGCAGCCCGCCACAGGGTGGCAACTATGGCTACACCTTC. It is translated as CASSPPQGGNYGYTF. The whole variable domain, remainder taken from reference TRBV9 and TRBJ1-2, is DSGVTQTPKHLITATGQRVTLRCSPRSGDLSVYWYQQSLDQGLQFLIQYYNGEERAKGNILERFSAQQFPDLHSELNLSSLELGDSALYFCASSPPQGGNYGYTFGSGTRLTVV.

The chain is built from TRBV5-4 and TRBJ2-3; 7 positions match TRBD1. With V trimmed by 2 bases and J by 2 bases, 8 bases remained unmatched. Germline V CDR1 and CDR2: SGHNT, YYREEE (reference sequence). This CDR3 has 16 amino acids. The CDR3 here is CASSLSSGQSTDTQYF. As DNA, the CDR3 is TGTGCCAGCAGCTTATCATCGGGACAGTCCACAGATACGCAGTATTTT.

The V gene is TRBV6-5, the J gene TRBJ2-2, with unresolved D. From germline, CDR1 is MNHEY and CDR2 SVGAGI. The CDR3 spans 15 residues. V gave up 0 bases and J gave up 1 base, with 6 bases separating them. The CDR3 reads CASSYSGRNTGELFF. The CDR3, as DNA: TGTGCCAGCAGTTACTCTGGAAGGAACACCGGGGAGCTGTTTTTT.

The chain combines TRBV30 with TRBJ2-3; 11 positions agree with TRBD2. With V trimmed by 0 bases and J by 2 bases, 1 base remained unmatched. The CDR3 loop spans 15 amino acids. Germline CDR1 is GTSNPN and CDR2 is SVGIG (reference sequence). CDR3 amino acids: CAWSVLAGDTDTQYF. CDR3 nucleotide sequence: TGTGCCTGGAGTGTACTAGCGGGAGACACAGATACGCAGTATTTT.

V usage is TRBV25-1 and J usage is TRBJ2-5; TRBD2 agrees at 8 bases. Germline values: CDR1 MGHDK, CDR2 SYGVNS. Trimming at V came to 7 bases and at J to 7 bases, leaving 14 bases not matched to a gene. This CDR3 contains 15 residues. The CDR3 region is CASIASGGSGGTQYF. The DNA for the CDR3 is TGTGCCAGCATAGCGAGCGGGGGCTCAGGCGGGACCCAGTACTTC.

This sequence joins TRBV6-5 and TRBJ1-1, with 8 bases lining up with TRBD1. V lost 0 bases to trimming and J lost 4 bases; unmatched junction nucleotides: 4. Germline values: CDR1 MNHEY, CDR2 SVGAGI. The CDR3 has 15 amino acids. The chain's CDR3 is CASSYSGTGSTEAFF. The DNA for the CDR3 is TGTGCCAGCAGTTACTCCGGGACAGGTAGCACTGAAGCTTTCTTT.

A single count supports this clone. The chain carries TRBV6-5 and TRBJ2-1; tentative D call: TRBD1 (6 bases). Germline V gene data show CDR1 as MNHEY and CDR2 as SVGAGI. The CDR3 extends over 14 amino acids. Between the trimmed V and J ends, which lost 0 bases and 5 bases, there was a span of 8 bases. The DNA for the CDR3 is TGTGCCAGCAGTTACTCCTGGACAGACAATGAGCAGTTCTTC. Translated, it gives CASSYSWTDNEQFF.

This chain uses TRBV9 with TRBJ1-1; 9 nucleotides align to TRBD1. Germline trimming cut 3 bases from V and 7 bases from J; bases unmatched to any gene: 10. CDR3 length: 15 residues. Germline assignment: CDR1 SGDLS and CDR2 YYNGEE. CDR3 DNA sequence: TGTGCCAGCAGCGGGACGGGACAGGGCGTGGGTGAAGCTTTCTTT. Translated, it gives CASSGTGQGVGEAFF.

The genes are TRBV9 and TRBJ1-5; perhaps TRBD1 as D (5 bases). Trimming left V 4 bases short and J 2 bases short, with 16 bases between. Germline V gene lookup returns CDR1 SGDLS and CDR2 YYNGEE. This CDR3 spans 16 amino acids. The CDR3 DNA sequence: TGTGCCAGCAGCCCCGGGGACCCCGCGGGCAATCAGCCCCAGCATTTT. It specifies CASSPGDPAGNQPQHF.

The gene calls are TRBV7-8 and TRBJ2-1; D could derive from TRBD1 or TRBD2 (5 bases each). The germline CDR1 and CDR2 sequences are SGHVS and FQNEAQ. V was cut by 5 bases and J by 9 bases, with 20 bases left in between. The length of the CDR3 is 15 residues. The CDR3 loop reads CASSLKGLAHTEQFF. DNA for the CDR3: TGTGCCAGCAGCCTAAAGGGGCTAGCCCACACTGAGCAGTTCTTC.

CDR3 DNA sequence: TGTGCCAGCAGCCAGACTAGCGGGACTTACAATGAGCAGTTCTTC. Translated, it gives CASSQTSGTYNEQFF. The chain uses TRBV5-4 and TRBJ2-1; TRBD2 agrees at 11 bases. The CDR3 runs 15 residues. Trimming at V came to 4 bases and at J to 4 bases, leaving 4 bases not matched to a gene. Germline V gives CDR1 SGHNT, CDR2 YYREEE (reference sequence).

The chain is built from TRBV5-1 and TRBJ2-1, with 9 positions matching TRBD2. Germline V gene data show CDR1 as SGHRS and CDR2 as YFSETQ. CDR3 length: 13 amino acids. V was clipped by 7 bases and J by 9 bases; unmatched bases: 8. This CDR3 reads CASAPGSGSEQFF. The CDR3 DNA follows: TGCGCCAGCGCCCCTGGTAGCGGGAGTGAGCAGTTCTTC.

V usage is TRBV28 and J usage is TRBJ1-5, with D possibly matching TRBD1 (6 bases). The CDR3 has 13 residues. Germline values: CDR1 MDHEN, CDR2 SYDVKM. Trimming cost V 2 bases and J 6 bases, with 8 bases left between them. CDR3 sequence reads: CASSLDRTQPQHF. CDR3 DNA: TGTGCCAGCAGTTTAGACAGGACTCAGCCCCAGCATTTT.

This chain links TRBV7-2 with TRBJ2-3; the match to TRBD2 covers 11 bases. The germline gives CDR1 SGHTA, CDR2 FQGNSA. The CDR3 has 15 amino acids. After removal of 5 bases from V and 6 bases from J, the junction contained 7 bases not matched to a gene. The CDR3 reads CASSGSGGAGDTQYF. The CDR3 region has the DNA TGTGCCAGCAGCGGTAGCGGGGGGGCCGGGGATACGCAGTATTTT. Complete variable domain (other parts from reference TRBV7-2 and TRBJ2-3): GAGVSQSPSNKVTEKGKDVELRCDPISGHTALYWYRQSLGQGLEFLIYFQGNSAPDKSGLPSDRFSAERTGGSVSTLTIQRTQQEDSAVYLCASSGSGGAGDTQYFGPGTRLTVL.

This sequence joins TRBV10-2 and TRBJ2-1, with no clear D. Per the germline V gene, CDR1 is WSHSY and CDR2 is SAAADI. Trimming took off 6 bases at V and 0 bases at J, with 12 bases between the two ends. The CDR3 sequence is 15 residues long. CDR3 sequence: CASRPSVSSYNEQFF. CDR3 sequence (DNA): TGCGCCAGCAGACCCAGCGTCAGCTCCTACAATGAGCAGTTCTTC.

The chain is built from TRBV19 and TRBJ1-5; weak D call: TRBD1 (6 bases). This CDR3 is 16 amino acids long. V lost 5 bases, J lost 1 base, and 15 bases lay in between. Per the germline V gene, CDR1 is LNHDA and CDR2 is SQIVND (reference sequence). The CDR3 bases are TGTGCCAGTAGTGACTTGGGACAATCGAGCAATCAGCCCCAGCATTTT. This gives the protein CASSDLGQSSNQPQHF.

This rearrangement joins TRBV7-2 to TRBJ2-6, with D tentatively TRBD2 (7 bases). The germline V gene encodes CDR1 SGHTA and CDR2 FQGNSA. V was pared by 11 bases and J by 2 bases, with 10 bases between. The CDR3 is 13 residues long. CDR3 sequence reads: CAQGGAGANVLTF. In DNA, the CDR3 is TGTGCCCAAGGGGGGGCTGGGGCCAACGTCCTGACTTTC.